This paragraph covers one T cell receptor beta chain sequence. The source of the sample is a study of T-cell memory formation after mild COVID-19. Using its own MiXCR run on the 5' RACE reads, TCRdb lists one record per CDR3 protein. Here the sample spans about 340,000 distinct CDR3 sequences, approximately 15% being singletons. Germline assignment: CDR1 SNHLY and CDR2 FYNNEI. The CDR3 totals 12 residues. V lost 5 bases to trimming and J lost 3 bases, with 7 bases between them. The receptor comes from a man aged 18 to 29 who had mild COVID-19 (a few samples of this study predate the infection). Cell type and time point are not known. The gene calls are TRBV2 and TRBJ1-2; D gene ambiguous. Sample: PBMCs or a T cell subset sorted from them (not recorded which). This CDR3 is CASSPSYYGYTF. CDR3 sequence (DNA): TGTGCCAGCAGTCCTTCCTACTATGGCTACACCTTC.